One sample yielded the 2 T cell receptor beta chains listed below, sequenced in a study of T cells in Graves' hyperthyroidism and ophthalmopathy. Amplification targeted TCR beta CDR3 regions from RNA transcripts. Initially, a first-round RT-PCR of the TCR CDR3 employed the HTBI primer set. Using its own MiXCR run on the multiplex PCR reads, TCRdb lists one record per CDR3 protein. Of approximately 600,000 distinct CDR3 sequences in the sample, less than 25% are singletons; the top ten hold 34%. Sequencing was performed on blood. These receptors all come from a man aged 30 to 45 with Graves' ophthalmopathy.

This sequence joins TRBV5-6 and TRBJ2-1; 8 bases are a match to TRBD1. V dropped 4 bases and J dropped 3; count of bases not matched to a gene: 6. In germline, CDR1 is SGHDT, CDR2 YYEEEE. This CDR3 contains 15 residues. The CDR3 is CASSTWTGFYNEQFF. The CDR3 region has the DNA TGTGCCAGCAGCACCTGGACAGGGTTCTACAATGAGCAGTTCTTC.

The chain links TRBV20-1 to TRBJ2-3; 7 bases line up with TRBD2. CDR1 is DFQATT, CDR2 SNEGSKA, per germline (reference sequence). Trimming removed 6 bases from V and 4 bases from J; junction bases left unmatched: 16. CDR3 length: 16 residues. The CDR3 region is CSALARGGGMADTQYF. DNA for the CDR3: TGCAGTGCGCTTGCACGCGGGGGAGGGATGGCAGATACGCAGTATTTT.